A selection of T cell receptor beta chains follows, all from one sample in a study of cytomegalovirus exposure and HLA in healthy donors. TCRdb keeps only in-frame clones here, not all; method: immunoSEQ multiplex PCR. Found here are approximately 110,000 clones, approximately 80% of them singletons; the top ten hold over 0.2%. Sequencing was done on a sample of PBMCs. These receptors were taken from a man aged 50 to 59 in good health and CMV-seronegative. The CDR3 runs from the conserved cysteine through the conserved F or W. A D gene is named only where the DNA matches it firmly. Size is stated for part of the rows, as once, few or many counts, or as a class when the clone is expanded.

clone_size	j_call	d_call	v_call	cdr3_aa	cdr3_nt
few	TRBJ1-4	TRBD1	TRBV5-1	CASKPGQGSEKLFF	TGCGCCAGCAAGCCGGGACAGGGGAGTGAAAAACTGTTTTTT
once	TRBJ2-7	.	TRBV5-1	CASSQDGSAVSYEQYF	TGCGCCAGCAGCCAAGATGGAAGCGCGGTCTCCTACGAGCAGTACTTC
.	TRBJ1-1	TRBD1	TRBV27	CASRGGTGVTEAFF	TGTGCCAGCAGGGGAGGGACAGGGGTGACTGAAGCTTTCTTT
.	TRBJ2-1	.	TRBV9	CASSVAATGYNEQFF	TGTGCCAGCAGCGTAGCAGCGACTGGCTACAATGAGCAGTTCTTC
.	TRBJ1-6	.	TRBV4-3	CASSQGHSGSPLHF	TGCGCCAGCAGCCAAGGGCACAGCGGTTCACCCCTCCACTTT
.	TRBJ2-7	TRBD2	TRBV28	CASSLTTAGGPGGPEQYF	TGTGCCAGCAGTTTAACGACTGCGGGAGGTCCGGGGGGACCCGAGCAGTACTTC
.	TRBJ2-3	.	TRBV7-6	CASSLSRERGTQYF	TGTGCCAGCAGCTTATCCCGGGAGCGAGGTACGCAGTATTTT
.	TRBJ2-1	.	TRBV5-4	CASSLTSYGEQFF	TGTGCCAGCAGCTTGACTAGTTACGGTGAGCAGTTCTTC
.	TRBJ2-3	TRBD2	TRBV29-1	CSVEGGLAGGSGTQYF	TGCAGCGTTGAAGGCGGGCTAGCGGGGGGGAGCGGAACGCAGTATTTT
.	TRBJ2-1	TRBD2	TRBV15	CATSSRHGTREGGSSYNEQFF	TGTGCCACCAGCAGCCGTCACGGGACTAGAGAAGGGGGAAGCTCCTACAATGAGCAGTTCTTC
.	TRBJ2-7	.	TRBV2	CASSDWTYYQQYF	TGTGCCAGCAGTGACTGGACATACTACCAGCAGTACTTC
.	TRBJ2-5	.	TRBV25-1	CASSEFGRGTQETQYF	TGTGCCAGCAGTGAATTTGGCAGGGGTACACAAGAGACCCAGTACTTC
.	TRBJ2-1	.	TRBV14	CASSQFSGRYEQFF	TGTGCCAGCAGCCAATTTAGCGGTCGATATGAGCAGTTCTTC
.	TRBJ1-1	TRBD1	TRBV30	CAWSRQGNTEAFF	TGTGCCTGGAGTCGACAGGGGAACACTGAAGCTTTCTTT
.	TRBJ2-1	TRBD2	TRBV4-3	CASSQVGGGLGNEQFF	TGCGCCAGCAGCCAAGTAGGCGGGGGTTTGGGCAATGAGCAGTTCTTC
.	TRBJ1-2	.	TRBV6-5	CASSLDTYGYTF	TGTGCCAGCAGTTTAGACACCTATGGCTACACCTTC
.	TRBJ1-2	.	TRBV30	CAWSPTGLRVYGYTF	TGTGCCTGGAGTCCGACGGGGTTGAGGGTCTATGGCTACACCTTC
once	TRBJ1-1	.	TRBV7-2	CASSPGGFGEAFF	TGTGCCAGCAGCCCCGGAGGGTTTGGTGAAGCTTTCTTT
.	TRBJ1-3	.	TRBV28	CASSTGPGNTIYF	TGTGCCAGCAGCACAGGGCCTGGAAACACCATATATTTT
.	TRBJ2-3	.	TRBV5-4	CASSWTASTDTQYF	TGTGCCAGCAGCTGGACAGCTAGCACAGATACGCAGTATTTT
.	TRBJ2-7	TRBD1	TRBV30	CAWSVSGDSVGYEQYF	TGTGCCTGGAGTGTTAGTGGGGACAGCGTCGGCTACGAGCAGTACTTC
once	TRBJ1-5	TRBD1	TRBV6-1	CASMRDSSNQPQHF	TGTGCCAGCATGAGGGACAGTAGCAATCAGCCCCAGCATTTT
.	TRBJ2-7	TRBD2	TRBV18	CASSPPLAGVHEQYF	TGTGCCAGCTCACCACCGTTGGCGGGAGTTCACGAGCAGTACTTC
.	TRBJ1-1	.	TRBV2	CASSEARLDTKAFF	TGTGCCAGCAGTGAAGCGCGGCTGGACACTAAAGCTTTCTTT